Below are 29 T cell receptor beta chains sequenced from a single sample in a study of blood T cells in healthy people across ages. Next came a second PCR, run for about 6 to 11 cycles, which used a sample-barcoded 5' primer along with a J-beta primer mix. TCRdb re-analysed the 5' RACE reads in MiXCR, keeping a single row per CDR3 protein. The profile shows almost 550,000 distinct CDR3 sequences, 24% of them singletons. This same sample was also taken into another study, of T cells of mothers and their children.

The sample taken for sequencing was blood. The receptors were gathered from a boy younger than 18 in good health.

This clonotype appeared a few times. The chain couples TRBV7-6 to TRBJ2-5, with D unresolved. CDR1 SGHVS and CDR2 FNYEAQ come from the germline V gene. Between the trimmed V and J ends, which lost 3 bases and 5 bases, there was a span of 10 bases. This CDR3 region has 13 residues. CDR3 protein: CASSFQETETQYF. The CDR3, as DNA: TGTGCCAGCAGCTTTCAAGAAACGGAGACCCAGTACTTC.

This clonotype was seen a handful of times. Germline is not matched at one junction end, which may reflect a read error. V and J are TRBV29-1 and TRBJ2-7; D is possibly TRBD2 (6 bases). This CDR3 region has 13 residues. Germline V gene data show CDR1 as SQVTM and CDR2 as ANQGSEA. As DNA, the CDR3 is TGCAGCGCCCGTGGGGGGTCCGTCTACGAGCAGCACTTC. It specifies CSARGGSVYEQHF.

As to this clonotype: At one end, the junction sequence differs from germline, possibly due to a read error. J is TRBJ2-7 and V is TRBV18; maybe TRBD1 (5 bases). The CDR3 spans 14 residues. Germline V CDR1 and CDR2: KGHSH, LQKENI. As DNA, the CDR3 is TGTGTCAGCTCACCATCGGACAAGACCTACGAGCAGTACTTC. Translation gives CVSSPSDKTYEQYF.

CDR3 sequence reads: CASRSDGITGELFF. Written as DNA, the CDR3 is TGTGCCAGCAGATCAGACGGGATCACCGGGGAGCTGTTTTTT. The V and J genes are TRBV12-3 or TRBV12-4 and TRBJ2-2; D is possibly TRBD2 (5 bases). The V gene lost 6 bases and the J gene lost 4 bases, with 12 bases spanning the gap. This CDR3 is 14 amino acids long.

The chain couples TRBV7-2 to TRBJ2-5; D remains unclear. The CDR3 contains 15 residues. Trimming removed 0 bases from V and 5 bases from J, with 13 bases in between. The germline gives CDR1 SGHTA, CDR2 FQGNSA. Written as DNA, the CDR3 is TGTGCCAGCAGCTTAGCTGAGGTCCGTTGGGAGACCCAGTACTTC. Translating gives CASSLAEVRWETQYF.

CDR3: CASSHVRGEKLFF. The DNA for the CDR3 is TGCGCCAGCAGCCACGTCCGAGGGGAAAAACTGTTTTTT. V is TRBV4-1 and J is TRBJ1-4; D is ambiguous. CDR3 length: 13 residues. CDR1 is MGHRA and CDR2 is YSYEKL in the germline V gene. V dropped 3 bases and J dropped 8 bases, with 10 bases sitting between them.

The J gene is TRBJ2-5, the V gene TRBV6-2 or TRBV6-3; 10 bases agree with TRBD2. The J call is uncertain, as TRBJ2-7 better fits the DNA end. This CDR3 comprises 15 residues. Germline V lookup: CDR1 MNHEY, CDR2 SVGEGT. The CDR3 nucleotides are TGTGCCAGCAGTCAACCTAGCGGGAGATGGGACGAGCAGTACTTC. Encoded protein: CASSQPSGRWDEQYF.

This clonotype showed up many times. V is TRBV20-1 and J is TRBJ2-5; no reliable D call. The J call may be faulty, since TRBJ2-7 better matches the DNA end. Germline CDR1 is DFQATT and CDR2 is SNEGSKA (reference sequence). The CDR3 spans 11 residues. This chain's CDR3 is CSATRAYEQYF. In DNA, the CDR3 is TGCAGTGCTACTAGAGCCTACGAGCAGTACTTC.

This clonotype was observed a few times. The genes are TRBV4-3 and TRBJ1-5; the D gene is possibly TRBD1 (5 bases). There are 17 residues in the CDR3. Germline values: CDR1 LGHNA, CDR2 YSLEER. V dropped 0 bases and J dropped 1 base, with 13 bases sitting between them. This CDR3 is CASSQDWGWESNQPQHF. The CDR3 DNA sequence: TGCGCCAGCAGCCAAGATTGGGGCTGGGAAAGCAATCAGCCCCAGCATTTT.

V is TRBV24-1 and J is TRBJ2-1; TRBD1 agrees at 9 bases. CDR1 and CDR2 (germline): KGHDR, SFDVKD. The junction had 9 bases not matched to a gene; V was cut back by 7 bases and J by 0 bases. There are 17 residues in the CDR3. The CDR3 nucleotides read TGTGCCACCAGGTTGCACAGGGGGCTCTACTCCTACAATGAGCAGTTCTTC. It translates to CATRLHRGLYSYNEQFF.

This clonotype turned up a few times. The V call is TRBV29-1, the J call TRBJ1-2; 9 bases line up with TRBD1. V was clipped by 3 bases and J by 4 bases; unmatched bases: 6. Germline V lookup: CDR1 SQVTM, CDR2 ANQGSEA. The CDR3 spans 14 residues. CDR3 nucleotides: TGCAGCGTTGAGGCCACAGGGGGCGGCTATGGCTACACCTTC. This translates into CSVEATGGGYGYTF.

This sequence joins TRBV12-3 or TRBV12-4 and TRBJ1-1; D unclear. The CDR3 is made up of 13 amino acids. V was cut by 5 bases and J by 6 bases, with 13 bases left in between. In nucleotides, the CDR3 is TGTGCCAGCAGTCCCGGCGTTATATCTGAAGCTTTCTTT. This translates into CASSPGVISEAFF.

The table lists this clonotype with a few counts. This chain links TRBV5-4 with TRBJ2-5; the D gene is possibly TRBD2 (6 bases). The CDR3 sequence is 13 residues long. Germline V gives CDR1 SGHNT, CDR2 YYREEE (reference sequence). V lost 0 bases, J lost 7 bases, and 10 bases lay in between. The CDR3 coding sequence is TGTGCCAGCAGCTTGGCTGGGGGAGGGACCCAGTACTTC. Encoded protein: CASSLAGGGTQYF.

This clonotype was observed a handful of times. The chain couples TRBV20-1 to TRBJ2-5; 7 bases line up with TRBD1. The DNA end is a closer match to TRBJ2-7, so the J assignment may be wrong. The CDR3 is 13 amino acids. The germline V gene encodes CDR1 DFQATT and CDR2 SNEGSKA (reference sequence). Here the CDR3 reads CSARARGPYEQYF. DNA for the CDR3: TGCAGTGCTAGAGCGAGGGGGCCCTACGAGCAGTACTTC.

V gene TRBV5-5 combines with J gene TRBJ2-4; 14 nucleotides align to TRBD2. This CDR3 is built from 17 residues. In germline, CDR1 is SGHKS, CDR2 YYEKEE (reference sequence). V dropped 4 bases and J dropped 6; count of bases not matched to a gene: 9. The CDR3 protein is CASSPIGTSGSLNIQYF. The CDR3 DNA reads as TGTGCCAGCAGCCCGATAGGGACTAGCGGGAGCTTAAACATTCAGTACTTC.

This clonotype has at least ten counts. J is TRBJ1-1 and V is TRBV18; TRBD1 agrees at 7 bases. This CDR3 contains 14 residues. Germline values: CDR1 KGHSH, CDR2 LQKENI. V shed 9 bases, J shed 1 base, and the junction held 8 bases outside the gene matches. CDR3 in amino acids: CASSPQGGNTEAFF. The CDR3 coding sequence is TGTGCCAGTAGTCCCCAGGGGGGGAACACTGAAGCTTTCTTT.

The gene calls are TRBV6-2 or TRBV6-3 and TRBJ1-1; D unclear. This CDR3 is built from 15 residues. Germline V gene data show CDR1 as MNHEY and CDR2 as SVGEGT. Trimming took 4 bases from V and 3 from J, leaving 15 bases between them. DNA for the CDR3: TGTGCCAGCAGTTCCCGGGCCCGTTCCCACACTGAAGCTTTCTTT. The encoded protein is CASSSRARSHTEAFF.

V gene TRBV7-2 combines with J gene TRBJ2-7; 11 bases align to TRBD2. Germline CDR1 SGHTA, CDR2 FQGNSA. Trimming took 5 bases from V and 3 from J; bases not matched to a gene: 9. The CDR3 totals 16 residues. CDR3: CASSQVGSGGVYEQYF. The CDR3 coding sequence is TGTGCCAGCAGCCAAGTAGGTAGCGGGGGGGTCTACGAGCAGTACTTC.

This clonotype has more than one count but fewer than ten. The chain recombines TRBV4-1 with TRBJ1-1; maybe TRBD1 (6 bases). Trimming removed 2 bases at V and 0 bases at J, with 19 bases between. CDR3 length: 18 amino acids. The germline V gene encodes CDR1 MGHRA and CDR2 YSYEKL. The DNA for the CDR3 is TGCGCCAGCAGCCAAATTCTCCCCGGACAGTGGTTGAACACTGAAGCTTTCTTT. It specifies CASSQILPGQWLNTEAFF.

The chain carries TRBV12-3 or TRBV12-4 and TRBJ2-3; 11 bases are shared with TRBD2. J was trimmed by 0 bases and V by 11 bases; bases with no gene match: 16. CDR3 size: 18 residues. CDR3 in amino acids: CAAGVAGGPGVSTDTQYF. The CDR3 bases are TGTGCCGCGGGAGTAGCGGGGGGGCCCGGGGTGAGCACAGATACGCAGTATTTT.

The sample holds a few counts of this clonotype. The chain is built from TRBV7-9 and TRBJ1-2; the D is unclear. CDR1 and CDR2 from the germline V gene are SEHNR and FQNEAQ (reference sequence). The CDR3 sequence is 14 residues long. Trimming removed 4 bases at V and 7 bases at J, with 16 bases between. The CDR3 nucleotides are TGTGCCAGCAGCTCGGGAGGGATCCGGGGTGGCTACACCTTC. Its translation is CASSSGGIRGGYTF.

This chain joins TRBV6-2 or TRBV6-3 and TRBJ1-1, with 12 positions matching TRBD1. This CDR3 is 16 amino acids long. With V trimmed by 8 bases and J by 11 bases, 18 bases remained unmatched. Per the germline V gene, CDR1 is MNHEY and CDR2 is SVGEGT. In DNA, the CDR3 is TGTGCCAGCGATTCCGTACCGGGACAGGGGGCGTTGATGGCTTTCTTT. This sequence encodes CASDSVPGQGALMAFF.

This clonotype was observed a handful of times. This sequence joins TRBV19 and TRBJ2-7, with D possibly TRBD1 on 6 matching bases. Germline V gene lookup returns CDR1 LNHDA and CDR2 SQIVND (reference sequence). This CDR3 has 13 residues. Trimming removed 8 bases from V and 0 bases from J, with 11 bases in between. The CDR3 sequence is CASGGGHSYEQYF. The CDR3 nucleotides are TGTGCCAGTGGGGGCGGCCACTCCTACGAGCAGTACTTC.

The table lists this clonotype with many counts. The rearrangement links TRBV11-2 to TRBJ2-5, with D hard to call. Matching the DNA end better, TRBJ2-7 makes the J call doubtful. This CDR3 spans 15 amino acids. Germline V gives CDR1 SGHAT, CDR2 FQNNGV. The CDR3 DNA reads as TGTGCCAGCAGCTTAGATTTAGGTTCGGGTTACGAGCAGTACTTC. It codes for CASSLDLGSGYEQYF.

This clonotype was counted between two and nine times. For the CDR3, the DNA is TGTGCCAGCAGCCCAGGGACTAGCGGGAGTGCAATAGACGAGCAGTACTTC. Encoded protein: CASSPGTSGSAIDEQYF. This chain uses TRBV7-9 with TRBJ2-7; TRBD2 aligns across 14 bases. Germline CDR1 reads SEHNR; CDR2 reads FQNEAQ (reference sequence). Trimming at V came to 5 bases and at J to 5 bases, leaving 11 bases not matched to a gene. The CDR3 sequence is 17 residues long.

In this sample, this clonotype turned up a few times. Germline is not matched at one junction end, which may reflect a read error. The J gene is TRBJ1-2, the V gene TRBV5-1; 8 nucleotides match TRBD1. Germline V gene sequence: CDR1 SGHRS, CDR2 YFSETQ. The CDR3 runs to 11 residues. CDR3 loop: CASSPRQGSSF. CDR3 DNA sequence: TGCGCCAGCAGCCCCCGACAGGGGTCGTCCTTC.

In this sample, this clonotype turned up a few times. The chain uses TRBV7-2 and TRBJ2-5, with no clear D. The tail of the sequence fits TRBJ2-1 better, so the J call may be wrong. The V gene's germline CDR1 is SGHTA and CDR2 FQGNSA. The CDR3 is 11 residues long. CDR3 coding DNA: TGTGCCAGCAGCGTAACTCCCTTGCAGTTCTTC. Translated, it gives CASSVTPLQFF.

Details on this clonotype: A much larger clone lies a single base off, so this may be a read error. The chain employs TRBV7-3 and TRBJ2-1; D not certain. Germline V lookup: CDR1 SGHTA, CDR2 FQGTGA. This CDR3 spans 14 amino acids. CDR3 sequence reads: CASSLSAIHNERFF. In DNA, the CDR3 is TGTGCCAGCAGCTTAAGCGCGATCCATAATGAGCGGTTCTTC.

The rearrangement links TRBV20-1 to TRBJ2-3; TRBD2 matches 7 bases. V gave up 3 bases and J gave up 6 bases; unmatched junction bases: 12. The CDR3 is made up of 15 amino acids. Germline V gene lookup returns CDR1 DFQATT and CDR2 SNEGSKA (reference sequence). CDR3 in DNA: TGCAGTGCTAGGAATAATCTAGCGGCAATTGATACGCAGTATTTT. This translates into CSARNNLAAIDTQYF.